This is a list of T cell receptor beta chains from one sample in a study of T cell repertoires in cytomegalovirus infection. Each CDR3 protein gets one entry after TCRdb re-called the reads with MiXCR. The sample lists about 890,000 distinct CDR3 sequences; approximately 31% were seen once. Their antigen targets remain unknown. The sample here was cultured CD8+ T cells from PBMCs, taken from culture after CMV antigen stimulation. Receptors originate from a human donor in good health (CMV status not recorded). Some clones in this sample may be carry-over from other donors' samples. CDR3s include the opening cysteine and the closing phenylalanine or tryptophan. A D gene is named only where the DNA matches it firmly. Not every row has a clone size; where given, it reads once, few, many or a size class.

J gene,clone size,D gene,V gene,CDR3 protein,CDR3 DNA
TRBJ2-3,NA,NA,TRBV3-1,CASSQVTRNFNTDTQYF,TGTGCCAGCAGCCAAGTGACCCGAAACTTTAACACAGATACGCAGTATTTT
TRBJ1-2,NA,NA,TRBV6-2/TRBV6-3,CASSYEGQGYTF,TGTGCCAGCAGTTACGAAGGCCAGGGCTACACCTTC
TRBJ2-5,NA,NA,TRBV20-1,CSASSGRNQETQYF,TGCAGTGCTAGTTCCGGACGTAACCAAGAGACCCAGTACTTC
TRBJ1-2,few,NA,TRBV6-5,CASSFLQMTVNYGYTF,TGTGCCAGCAGCTTCCTACAGATGACGGTGAACTATGGCTACACCTTC
TRBJ1-6,NA,NA,TRBV4-1,CASSQVLLQSSYNSPLHF,TGTGCCAGCAGCCAAGTGTTGCTTCAAAGCTCCTATAATTCACCCCTCCACTTT
TRBJ2-3,NA,NA,TRBV5-6,CASSVRLEFSTDTQYF,TGTGCCAGCAGCGTACGACTAGAATTCAGCACAGATACGCAGTATTTT
TRBJ2-3,few,NA,TRBV10-3,CAISPAVRDILSTDTQYF,TGTGCCATCAGTCCGGCCGTCAGGGACATCCTTAGCACAGATACGCAGTATTTT
TRBJ2-2,few,TRBD1,TRBV19,CASSPGQGSTGELFF,TGTGCCAGTAGTCCCGGACAGGGGAGCACCGGGGAGCTGTTTTTT
TRBJ1-5,NA,NA,TRBV4-1,CASSRNNRKNQPQHF,TGCGCCAGCAGCCGGAATAACAGGAAAAATCAGCCCCAGCATTTT
TRBJ1-2,NA,NA,TRBV3-1,CASSLSLGQKSYGYTF,TGTGCCAGCAGCCTTAGCCTAGGACAGAAATCTTATGGCTACACCTTC
TRBJ2-7,few,TRBD1,TRBV20-1,CSAIPRDRGYEQYF,TGCAGTGCTATTCCCCGGGACAGGGGGTACGAGCAGTACTTC
TRBJ2-1,NA,TRBD2,TRBV14,CASSQELAGGHEQFF,TGTGCCAGCAGCCAAGAGCTAGCGGGGGGCCATGAGCAGTTCTTC
TRBJ2-7,NA,NA,TRBV29-1,CSAELDIPYEQYF,TGCAGCGCCGAACTGGACATACCCTACGAGCAGTACTTC
TRBJ2-7,NA,NA,TRBV5-4,CASSGTIGGASSYEQYF,TGTGCCAGCAGCGGGACCATCGGCGGGGCGAGCTCCTACGAGCAGTACTTC
TRBJ2-7,NA,NA,TRBV7-4,CASSLATGLGPYEQYF,TGTGCCAGCAGCTTAGCCACAGGGCTAGGTCCCTACGAGCAGTACTTC
TRBJ2-3,NA,TRBD2,TRBV6-1,CAILAGGPDTQYF,TGTGCCATCCTAGCGGGGGGGCCAGATACGCAGTATTTT
TRBJ1-4,few,NA,TRBV14,CASSQVQTHREFF,TGTGCCAGCAGCCAAGTGCAAACTCACCGGGAGTTTTTT
TRBJ1-4,few,NA,TRBV27,CASSLWGGEKLFF,TGTGCCAGCAGTTTATGGGGGGGTGAAAAACTGTTTTTT
TRBJ2-3,NA,TRBD2,TRBV12-3/TRBV12-4,CASSSGLAGLLDTQYF,TGTGCCAGCAGTTCGGGACTAGCGGGGTTATTAGATACGCAGTATTTT
TRBJ2-2,NA,TRBD1,TRBV7-6,CASSSPGQGDTGELFF,TGTGCCAGCAGCTCTCCGGGACAGGGTGACACCGGGGAGCTGTTTTTT
TRBJ2-3,NA,NA,TRBV6-6,CATDRNLVGTDTQYF,TGTGCCACAGACAGAAACTTAGTCGGCACAGATACGCAGTATTTT
TRBJ1-1,NA,NA,TRBV4-1,CASSHEKQGMNTEAFF,TGCGCCAGCAGCCACGAAAAACAGGGAATGAACACTGAAGCTTTCTTT
TRBJ1-2,many,NA,TRBV7-9,CASSLGQQNYGYTF,TGTGCCAGCAGCTTGGGGCAGCAAAACTATGGCTACACCTTC
TRBJ2-7,NA,NA,TRBV7-9,CASSSPGHPWEQYF,TGTGCCAGCAGCTCCCCAGGACATCCCTGGGAGCAGTACTTC
TRBJ1-2,few,NA,TRBV27,CASSSGQHYFYGYTF,TGTGCCAGCAGTTCCGGACAGCATTATTTCTATGGCTACACCTTC